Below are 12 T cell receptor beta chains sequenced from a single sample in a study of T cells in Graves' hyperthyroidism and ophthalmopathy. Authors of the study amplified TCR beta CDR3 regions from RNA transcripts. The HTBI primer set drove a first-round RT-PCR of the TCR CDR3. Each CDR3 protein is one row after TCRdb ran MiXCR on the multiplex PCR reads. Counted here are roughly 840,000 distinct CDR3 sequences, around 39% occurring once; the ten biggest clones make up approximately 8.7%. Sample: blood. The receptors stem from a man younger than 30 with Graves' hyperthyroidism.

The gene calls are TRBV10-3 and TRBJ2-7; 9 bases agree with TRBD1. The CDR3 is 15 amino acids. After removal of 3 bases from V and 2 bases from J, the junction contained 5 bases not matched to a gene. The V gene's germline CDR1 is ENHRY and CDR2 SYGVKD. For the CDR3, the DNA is TGTGCCATCAGTGACCCGACAGGGGGTCCCTACGAGCAGTACTTC. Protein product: CAISDPTGGPYEQYF.

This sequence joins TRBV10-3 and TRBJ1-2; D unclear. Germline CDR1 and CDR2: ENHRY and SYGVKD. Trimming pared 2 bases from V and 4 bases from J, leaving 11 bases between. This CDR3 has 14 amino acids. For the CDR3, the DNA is TGTGCCATCAGTGAGACCGCAAACTTCTATGGCTACACCTTC. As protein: CAISETANFYGYTF.

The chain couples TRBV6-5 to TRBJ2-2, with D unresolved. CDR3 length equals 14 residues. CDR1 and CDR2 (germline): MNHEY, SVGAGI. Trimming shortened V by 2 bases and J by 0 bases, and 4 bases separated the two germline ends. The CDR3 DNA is TGTGCCAGCAGTTACGGGCCGAACACCGGGGAGCTGTTTTTT. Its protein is CASSYGPNTGELFF.

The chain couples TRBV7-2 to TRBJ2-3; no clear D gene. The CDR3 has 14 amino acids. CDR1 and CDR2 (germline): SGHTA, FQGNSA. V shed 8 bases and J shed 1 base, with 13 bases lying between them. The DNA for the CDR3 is TGTGCCAGCGGCATTAAGGCCCGCACAGATACGCAGTATTTT. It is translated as CASGIKARTDTQYF.

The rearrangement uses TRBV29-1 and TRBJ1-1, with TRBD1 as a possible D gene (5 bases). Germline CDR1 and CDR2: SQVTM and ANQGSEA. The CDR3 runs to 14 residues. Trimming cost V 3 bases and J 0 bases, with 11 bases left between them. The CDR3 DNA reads TGCAGCGTTGAGGGGCGACAGTTGAACACTGAAGCTTTCTTT. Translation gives CSVEGRQLNTEAFF. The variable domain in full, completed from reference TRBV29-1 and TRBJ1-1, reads SAVISQKPSRDICQRGTSLTIQCQVDSQVTMMFWYRQQPGQSLTLIATANQGSEATYESGFVIDKFPISRPNLTFSTLTVSNMSPEDSSIYLCSVEGRQLNTEAFFGQGTRLTVV.

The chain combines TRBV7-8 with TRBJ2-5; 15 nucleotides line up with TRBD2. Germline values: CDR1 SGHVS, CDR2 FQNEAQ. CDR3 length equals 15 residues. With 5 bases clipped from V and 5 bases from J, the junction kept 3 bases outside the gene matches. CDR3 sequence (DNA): TGTGCCAGCAGCCACGGACTAGCGGGAGGGGAGACCCAGTACTTC. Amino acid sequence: CASSHGLAGGETQYF. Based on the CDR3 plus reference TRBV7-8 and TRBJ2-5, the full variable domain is GAGVSQSPRYKVAKRGQDVALRCDPISGHVSLFWYQQALGQGPEFLTYFQNEAQLDKSGLPSDRFFAERPEGSVSTLKIQRTQQEDSAVYLCASSHGLAGGETQYFGPGTRLLVL.

CDR3 in DNA: TGTGCCAGCAGCCGCTGGGACGAGCAGTACTTC. As protein: CASSRWDEQYF. The chain is built from TRBV5-7 and TRBJ2-7; D is uncertain. TRBV5-7 is labeled an ORF, and its function is uncertain. Trimming pared 4 bases from V and 5 bases from J, leaving 7 bases between. The CDR3 has 11 residues.

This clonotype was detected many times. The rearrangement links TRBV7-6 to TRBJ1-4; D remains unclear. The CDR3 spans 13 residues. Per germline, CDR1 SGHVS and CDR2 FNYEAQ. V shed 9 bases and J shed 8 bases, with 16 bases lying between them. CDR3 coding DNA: TGTGCCAGTCAGACGGAAGTCGGAGAAAAACTGTTTTTT. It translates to CASQTEVGEKLFF.

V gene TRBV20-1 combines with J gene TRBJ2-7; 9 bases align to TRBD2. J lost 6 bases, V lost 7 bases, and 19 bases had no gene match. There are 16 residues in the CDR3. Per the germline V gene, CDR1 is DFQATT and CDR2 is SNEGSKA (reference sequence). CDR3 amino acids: CSVTSGPRGSSGEQYF. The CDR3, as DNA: TGCAGTGTGACTAGCGGACCTAGGGGGTCGTCTGGCGAGCAGTACTTC.

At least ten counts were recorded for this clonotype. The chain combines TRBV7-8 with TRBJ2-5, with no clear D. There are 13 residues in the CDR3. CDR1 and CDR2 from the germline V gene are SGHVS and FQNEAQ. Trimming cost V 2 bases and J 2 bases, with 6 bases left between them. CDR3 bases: TGTGCCAGCAGCTTAATGGGGCAAGAGACCCAGTACTTC. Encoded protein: CASSLMGQETQYF.

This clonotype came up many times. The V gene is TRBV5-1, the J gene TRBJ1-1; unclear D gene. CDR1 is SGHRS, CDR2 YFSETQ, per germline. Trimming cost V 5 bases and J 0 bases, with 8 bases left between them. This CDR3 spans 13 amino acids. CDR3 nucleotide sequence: TGCGCCAGCAGGGTTGAGCTGAACACTGAAGCTTTCTTT. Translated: CASRVELNTEAFF.

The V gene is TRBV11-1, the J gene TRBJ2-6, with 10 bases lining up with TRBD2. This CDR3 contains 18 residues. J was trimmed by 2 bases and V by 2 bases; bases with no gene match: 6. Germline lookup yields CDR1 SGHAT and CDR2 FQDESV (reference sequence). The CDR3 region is CASSLMLAGAPGANVLTF. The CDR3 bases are TGTGCCAGCAGCTTAATGCTAGCGGGAGCTCCTGGGGCCAACGTCCTGACTTTC.